This TCR beta chain is drawn from a study of CD8 T cells in ankylosing spondylitis. General study results and limits: The authors found the disease-linked clones to be CD8+ and relatively rare in peripheral blood. Researchers reportedly found disease-linked clones significantly enriched in matched ankylosing spondylitis synovial fluid. A motif in TCR beta, a set of under ten highly homologous variants, appeared characteristic of ankylosing spondylitis blood.

The CDR3 loop spans 16 amino acids. V lost 3 bases to trimming and J lost 0 bases, with 10 bases between them. Germline-derived CDR1 and CDR2 are KGHDR and SFDVKD. Turning to this clonotype: Its antigen is not identified.

The authors made TCR beta libraries by quantitative 5'-RACE with molecular barcodes. TCRdb analysed the 5' RACE reads with MiXCR anew, one entry per CDR3 protein. The repertoire has roughly 280,000 distinct CDR3 sequences, around 20% of them found once; the top ten carry less than 9.5%. Sequencing was carried out using blood, either unsorted or a sorted T cell fraction (not recorded which). This TCR derives from a male donor with ankylosing spondylitis or in good health (not recorded which). This chain joins TRBV24-1 and TRBJ2-2, with D maybe TRBD1 (6 bases). For the CDR3, the DNA is TGTGCCACCAGTGATATCAGGGGCACGAACACCGGGGAGCTGTTTTTT. Its translation is CATSDIRGTNTGELFF.